This T cell receptor beta chain came from a study of shared clonotypes between healthy human individuals. Study in general: Participating donors consisted of two women and a few men aged 18 to 49. Per donor, CD8 memory used one plate, CD8 naive used two, CD4 memory used three and CD4 naive used three. Study-wide results and caveats: Sharing across four donors was seen in 4% to 5.5% of naive CD4 clonotypes. Sequencing of the sorted subsets was shown by rarefaction to be incomplete despite large depth.

This clone showed up just a few times. Its antigen remains unidentified. The sample carries other DNA sequences with the same CDR3. Here immunoSEQ multiplex PCR was the method, and the copy in TCRdb shows in-frame clones only, minus some. Of fewer than 2.5 million clones in the sample, approximately 93% were seen once. The sequenced sample was naive CD4+ T cells from PBMCs. Subset specified: CD45RA+ positively selected. The sequence derives from a man younger than 30 in good health. Some clones in this sample may be carry-over from other donors' samples.

CDR3 DNA: TGTGCCAGCAGCTTAGACCTGAACACTGAAGCTTTCTTT. Translated: CASSLDLNTEAFF. This sequence joins TRBV7-3 and TRBJ1-1; D uncertain. Germline CDR1 is SGHTA and CDR2 is FQGTGA. Trimming cost V 2 bases and J 0 bases, with 4 bases left between them. The length of the CDR3 is 13 residues.